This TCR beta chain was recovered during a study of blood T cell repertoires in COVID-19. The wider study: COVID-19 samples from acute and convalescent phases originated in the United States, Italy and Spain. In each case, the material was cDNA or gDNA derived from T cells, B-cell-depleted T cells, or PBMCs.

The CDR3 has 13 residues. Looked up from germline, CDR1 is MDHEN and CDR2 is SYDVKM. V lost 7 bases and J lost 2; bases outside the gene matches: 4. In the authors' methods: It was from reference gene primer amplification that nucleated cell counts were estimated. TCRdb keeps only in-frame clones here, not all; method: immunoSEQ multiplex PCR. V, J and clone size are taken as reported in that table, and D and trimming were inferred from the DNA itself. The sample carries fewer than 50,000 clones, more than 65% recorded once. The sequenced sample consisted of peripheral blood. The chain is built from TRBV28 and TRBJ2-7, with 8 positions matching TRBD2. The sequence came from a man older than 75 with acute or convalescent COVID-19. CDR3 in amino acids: CASTGGATYEQYF. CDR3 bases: TGTGCCAGCACCGGGGGGGCTACCTACGAGCAGTACTTC.